One and the same sample provided the 4 T cell receptor beta chains below, sequenced in a study of molecular identifiers for immune sequencing clone quantification (dated by TCRdb to between 2018 and 2020). The library relied on PCR. TCRdb names NextSeq 500 as the instrument used. TCRdb reprocessing: public reads trimmed at Q25 with fastp, clones called with MiXCR, in-frame beta chains kept. Identical CDR3 proteins give one entry, which carries the most common genes and DNA. This sample gives approximately 500,000 distinct CDR3 sequences in total; under 30% of them show up just once. The ten most abundant clones make up just over 0.75% of the sample. The specimen sequenced was naive CD8+ T cells from blood, with Jurkat cell RNA spiked in. Per the publication, the cell subset or site label means: FACS-sorted CD8+CD4-CCR7+CD45RA+ naive T cells. These receptors originate from a human donor in good health. Some libraries in this study had Jurkat cell RNA spiked in.

The sample holds a few counts of this clonotype. The gene calls are TRBV19 and TRBJ2-3; D uncertain. The CDR3 is 13 amino acids. The V end was cut by 8 bases, the J end by 0 bases, with 9 bases between. CDR1 and CDR2 from the germline V gene are LNHDA and SQIVND (reference sequence). CDR3 coding DNA: TGTGCCAGTGCCTATCACAGCACAGATACGCAGTATTTT. Translated, it gives CASAYHSTDTQYF. Drawing the rest from reference TRBV19 and TRBJ2-3, the complete variable domain is DGGITQSPKYLFRKEGQNVTLSCEQNLNHDAMYWYRQDPGQGLRLIYYSQIVNDFQKGDIAEGYSVSREKKESFPLTVTSAQKNPTAFYLCASAYHSTDTQYFGPGTRLTVL.

The CDR3 sequence is CASSPSSHAEAFF. Written as DNA, the CDR3 is TGCGCCAGCAGCCCTTCCTCCCACGCTGAAGCTTTCTTT. This rearrangement joins TRBV5-1 to TRBJ1-1; D is unresolved. The germline V gene has CDR1 SGHRS and CDR2 YFSETQ. CDR3 size: 13 residues. Trimming removed 4 bases from V and 6 bases from J, with 13 bases in between.

V gene TRBV7-9 combines with J gene TRBJ2-3, with TRBD1 identical over 8 bases. This CDR3 has 16 amino acids. The ends lost 1 base at V and 2 bases at J; junction bases unmatched: 5. Germline assignment: CDR1 SEHNR and CDR2 FQNEAQ (reference sequence). Here the CDR3 DNA reads TGTGCCAGCAGCTTAGTAAGGGACAGGCTCACAGATACGCAGTATTTT. It yields the protein CASSLVRDRLTDTQYF.

V usage is TRBV20-1 and J usage is TRBJ1-1, with D uncertain. V lost 0 bases to trimming and J lost 7 bases, with 9 bases between them. CDR3 length equals 12 residues. Germline CDR1 DFQATT, CDR2 SNEGSKA (reference sequence). The CDR3 here is CSARDQGNEAFF. The DNA for the CDR3 is TGCAGTGCTAGAGATCAAGGCAATGAAGCTTTCTTT.